This T cell receptor (beta chain) was captured in a study of blood T cell repertoires in COVID-19. About the research overall: The origin of the acute and convalescent COVID-19 samples was the United States, Italy and Spain.

J gave up 8 bases and V 7 bases, and 4 bases lay outside the gene matches. The CDR3 has 12 amino acids. TCRdb keeps only in-frame clones here, not all; method: immunoSEQ multiplex PCR. The sample has 190,000 or so clones, 80% to 85% seen once. Individuals aged about 18 to 89 years were recruited from about two dozen US areas. Sample: PBMCs or T cells enriched from blood (not recorded which). This chain connects TRBV12-3 or TRBV12-4 to TRBJ1-2, with 10 positions matching TRBD1. The sequence came from a man aged 35 to 55 who had recovered from COVID-19. The CDR3 nucleotides read TGTGCCAGCACTTCGGGACAGGGGGGCTACACCTTC. It codes for CASTSGQGGYTF.